This T cell receptor beta chain was captured in a study of blood T cell repertoires in COVID-19. Only in-frame clones appear in the TCRdb table, and some are missing; sequencing was by immunoSEQ multiplex PCR. The sample consists of about 150,000 clones, 78% of them appearing once. Participants came from roughly 24 US areas, aged roughly 18 to 95 years. The study counted Cohort 3 donors as recovered given two negative PCRs, clearance, or symptom resolution. Trimming took 6 bases from V and 4 from J; bases not matched to a gene: 2. This CDR3 has 13 residues. Germline V lookup: CDR1 SGHTA, CDR2 FQGNSA. A few counts support this clone.

The J gene is TRBJ1-1, the V gene TRBV7-2; 10 nucleotides align to TRBD1. This receptor was obtained from a woman aged 45-60 years who had recovered from COVID-19. Input material: PBMCs or T cells enriched from blood (not recorded which). The CDR3 DNA sequence: TGTGCCAGCAGGTGGACAGGGGGCACTGAAGCTTTCTTT. It specifies CASRWTGGTEAFF.